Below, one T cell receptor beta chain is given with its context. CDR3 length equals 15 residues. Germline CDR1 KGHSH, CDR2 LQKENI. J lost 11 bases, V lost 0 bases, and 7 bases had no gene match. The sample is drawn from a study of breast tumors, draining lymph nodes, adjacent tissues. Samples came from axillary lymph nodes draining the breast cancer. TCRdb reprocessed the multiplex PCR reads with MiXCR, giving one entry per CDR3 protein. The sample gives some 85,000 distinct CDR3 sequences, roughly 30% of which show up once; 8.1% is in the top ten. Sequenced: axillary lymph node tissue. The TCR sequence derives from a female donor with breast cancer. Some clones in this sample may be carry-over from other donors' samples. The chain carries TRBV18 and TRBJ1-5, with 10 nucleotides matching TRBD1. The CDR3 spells CASSPPGTGVETQHF. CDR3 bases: TGTGCCAGCTCACCACCCGGGACAGGGGTGGAGACCCAGCATTTT.